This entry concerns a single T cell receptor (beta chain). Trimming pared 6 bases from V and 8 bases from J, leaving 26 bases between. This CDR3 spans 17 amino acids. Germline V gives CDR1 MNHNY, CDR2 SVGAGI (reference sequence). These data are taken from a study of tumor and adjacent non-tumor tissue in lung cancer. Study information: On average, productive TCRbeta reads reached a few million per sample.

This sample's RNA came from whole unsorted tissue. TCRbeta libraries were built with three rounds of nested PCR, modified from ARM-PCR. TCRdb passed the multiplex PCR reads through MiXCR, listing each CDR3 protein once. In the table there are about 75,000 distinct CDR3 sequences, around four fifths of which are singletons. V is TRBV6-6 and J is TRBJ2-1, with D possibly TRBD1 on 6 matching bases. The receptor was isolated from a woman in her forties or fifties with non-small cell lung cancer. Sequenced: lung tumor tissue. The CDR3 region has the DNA TGTGCCAGCAGGACTCGGAGAGGGTTGAGGGGGAGCGATGAGCAGTTCTTC. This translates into CASRTRRGLRGSDEQFF.